These 29 T cell receptor beta chains were all obtained from the same sample, sequenced in a study of shared clonotypes between healthy human individuals. Only in-frame clones appear in the TCRdb table, and some are missing; sequencing was by immunoSEQ multiplex PCR. The sample shows under 2,500,000 clones, approximately 94% of them seen only once. The specimen was naive CD4+ T cells sorted from blood. Subset noted: CD45RA+ positively selected. The receptors originated from a man between 18 and 29 years old in good health.

The V gene is TRBV15, the J gene TRBJ2-7, with a weak D call TRBD1 (5 bases). CDR1 is LNHNV, CDR2 YYDKDF, per germline (reference sequence). Between the trimmed V and J ends, which lost 1 base and 6 bases, there was a span of 16 bases. The CDR3 loop spans 15 amino acids. CDR3: CATSRVKGAGLEQYF. CDR3 coding DNA: TGTGCCACCAGCAGAGTCAAAGGGGCAGGGCTCGAGCAGTACTTC.

V usage is TRBV27 and J usage is TRBJ2-2, with 8 bases aligning to TRBD1. CDR1 is MNHEY, CDR2 SMNVEV, per germline (reference sequence). V dropped 2 bases and J dropped 0; count of bases not matched to a gene: 2. CDR3 length equals 16 residues. As DNA, the CDR3 is TGTGCCAGCAGTTTAACGGGACAGGCGAACACCGGGGAGCTGTTTTTT. It codes for CASSLTGQANTGELFF.

V usage is TRBV4-3 and J usage is TRBJ2-5; 7 positions agree with TRBD2. The end of the DNA fits TRBJ2-7 better, so the J call may be wrong. Per germline, CDR1 LGHNA and CDR2 YSLEER. The CDR3 loop spans 17 amino acids. The CDR3 is CASSQFLLAVGQDEQYF. CDR3 DNA: TGCGCCAGCAGCCAGTTTCTCCTAGCGGTAGGCCAGGACGAGCAGTACTTC.

The chain couples TRBV5-6 to TRBJ2-3; a possible D gene is TRBD2 (5 bases). V lost 1 base and J lost 4, with 19 bases in between. Germline values: CDR1 SGHDT, CDR2 YYEEEE. There are 17 residues in the CDR3. CDR3 nucleotides: TGTGCCAGCAGCTTGCCGGTGCCTAGCCTGGCCCCAGATACGCAGTATTTT. Protein: CASSLPVPSLAPDTQYF.

Of note for this clone: Other DNA sequences from this sample encode an identical CDR3 as well. The CDR3 DNA reads TGTGCCAGCAGCGTAGGAGGTCAAAACACTGAAGCTTTCTTT. Translated: CASSVGGQNTEAFF. The chain employs TRBV9 and TRBJ1-1, with D uncertain. V was pared by 0 bases and J by 2 bases, with 8 bases between. From germline, CDR1 is SGDLS and CDR2 YYNGEE. The CDR3 spans 14 residues.

This chain joins TRBV7-2 and TRBJ2-2; D uncertain. The CDR3 sequence is 14 residues long. Between the trimmed V and J ends, which lost 5 bases and 3 bases, there was a span of 10 bases. Germline CDR1 and CDR2: SGHTA and FQGNSA. The CDR3 bases are TGTGCCAGCAGCCCGCGACTTTACACCGGGGAGCTGTTTTTT. Translating gives CASSPRLYTGELFF.

The chain combines TRBV6-1 with TRBJ1-1; TRBD1 might be the D (6 bases). CDR1 and CDR2 from the germline V gene are MNHNS and SASEGT. The CDR3 has 13 residues. V lost 11 bases, J lost 0 bases, and 13 bases lay in between. Here the CDR3 reads CAGGTLMNTEAFF. CDR3 coding DNA: TGTGCCGGAGGGACACTTATGAACACTGAAGCTTTCTTT.

About this clone itself: Other DNA sequences from this sample encode an identical CDR3 as well. The V and J genes are TRBV30 and TRBJ1-5; no clear D. Germline loops: CDR1 GTSNPN, CDR2 SVGIG (reference sequence). CDR3 length equals 13 residues. Trimming left V 4 bases short and J 0 bases short, with 7 bases between. The CDR3 DNA follows: TGTGCCTGGACTCCCAATAGCAATCAGCCCCAGCATTTT. It encodes CAWTPNSNQPQHF.

The rearrangement uses TRBV7-9 and TRBJ1-1; D gene unclear. Germline V gene lookup returns CDR1 SEHNR and CDR2 FQNEAQ (reference sequence). This CDR3 spans 13 amino acids. V was shortened by 11 bases and J by 5 bases, with 18 bases between the two germline ends. The CDR3 region is CAGKTILGTEAFF. CDR3 coding DNA: TGTGCCGGAAAGACCATCTTGGGGACTGAAGCTTTCTTT.

V is TRBV6-1 and J is TRBJ1-5; weak D call: TRBD1 (6 bases). The V and J ends lost 7 bases and 3 bases respectively, with 16 bases between them. This CDR3 is built from 15 residues. CDR1 and CDR2 (germline): MNHNS, SASEGT. CDR3 in amino acids: CASTKTTGNNQPQHF. The DNA of the CDR3 is TGTGCCAGCACCAAAACCACAGGGAACAATCAGCCCCAGCATTTT.

The chain is built from TRBV5-1 and TRBJ2-5; 8 bases match TRBD2. V shed 4 bases and J 7 bases; nucleotides not matched to a gene: 12. The CDR3 totals 15 residues. Germline CDR1 and CDR2: SGHRS and YFSETQ. The CDR3 DNA follows: TGCGCCAGCAGCCTAGTGACTAGCGAAGGAGGGACCCAGTACTTC. Translation gives CASSLVTSEGGTQYF.

This clone was counted a single time. The V and J genes are TRBV5-6 and TRBJ2-3; D is undetermined. The CDR3 has 12 amino acids. CDR1 SGHDT and CDR2 YYEEEE come from the germline V gene. The V and J ends lost 1 base and 8 bases respectively, with 8 bases between them. CDR3 loop: CASSLNVGTQYF. The CDR3 DNA reads TGTGCCAGCAGCTTGAACGTCGGTACGCAGTATTTT.

The chain uses TRBV6-4 and TRBJ2-1; the match to TRBD2 covers 10 bases. V lost 6 bases to trimming and J lost 10 bases; unmatched junction nucleotides: 12. This CDR3 contains 15 residues. CDR1 and CDR2 (germline): MRHNA, SNTAGT. The CDR3 nucleotides are TGTGCCAGCAGATCTAGCGGGGGTCAGCAGGGCGAGCAGTTCTTC. This sequence encodes CASRSSGGQQGEQFF.

The chain recombines TRBV5-1 with TRBJ2-5; 7 bases agree with TRBD1. In germline, CDR1 is SGHRS, CDR2 YFSETQ. There are 14 residues in the CDR3. V lost 4 bases, J lost 5 bases, and 8 bases stayed unmatched. The DNA of the CDR3 is TGCGCCAGCAGCCGGGGACAGATGGGGGAGACCCAGTACTTC. As protein: CASSRGQMGETQYF.

The J gene is TRBJ1-5, the V gene TRBV19; D remains unclear. The CDR3 covers 12 residues. CDR1 is LNHDA, CDR2 SQIVND, per germline (reference sequence). V lost 7 bases and J 4 bases, leaving 8 bases between the germline ends. CDR3 nucleotide sequence: TGTGCCAGTACATGGCAGAATCAGCCCCAGCATTTT. Translation: CASTWQNQPQHF. Filled out from reference TRBV19 and TRBJ1-5, the complete variable domain reads DGGITQSPKYLFRKEGQNVTLSCEQNLNHDAMYWYRQDPGQGLRLIYYSQIVNDFQKGDIAEGYSVSREKKESFPLTVTSAQKNPTAFYLCASTWQNQPQHFGDGTRLSIL.

The chain combines TRBV28 with TRBJ2-3, with D possibly TRBD1 on 6 matching bases. This CDR3 spans 14 amino acids. Trimming removed 5 bases from V and 9 bases from J, with 18 bases in between. From germline, CDR1 is MDHEN and CDR2 SYDVKM. Written as DNA, the CDR3 is TGTGCCAGCAGTCGCTCAGGGGACACCGTAACGCAGTATTTT. It translates to CASSRSGDTVTQYF.

V and J are TRBV5-1 and TRBJ2-7, with D perhaps being TRBD1 or TRBD2 (5 bases each). Germline V gene lookup returns CDR1 SGHRS and CDR2 YFSETQ. V shed 7 bases and J shed 2 bases, with 10 bases lying between them. The CDR3 totals 12 residues. The DNA for the CDR3 is TGCGCCAGCCGGGACGGGGCCTACGAGCAGTACTTC. Amino acid sequence: CASRDGAYEQYF. The full variable domain, its missing parts supplied by reference TRBV5-1 and TRBJ2-7, is KAGVTQTPRYLIKTRGQQVTLSCSPISGHRSVSWYQQTPGQGLQFLFEYFSETQRNKGNFPGRFSGRQFSNSRSEMNVSTLELGDSALYLCASRDGAYEQYFGPGTRLTVT.

This clone has a single count. The chain links TRBV6-6 to TRBJ1-5, with TRBD1 matching 8 bases. Per the germline V gene, CDR1 is MNHNY and CDR2 is SVGAGI (reference sequence). CDR3 length equals 16 residues. Trimming cost V 5 bases and J 1 base; bases outside gene matches: 7. The CDR3 is CASSKNDRGSNQPQHF. The CDR3 nucleotides read TGTGCCAGCAGTAAAAACGACAGGGGAAGCAATCAGCCCCAGCATTTT.

This clone was found once. The chain joins TRBV4-3 to TRBJ2-4, with TRBD2 as a possible D gene (5 bases). Trimming stripped 0 bases from V and 1 base from J, with 10 bases between. This CDR3 contains 16 residues. From germline, CDR1 is LGHNA and CDR2 YSLEER. The CDR3 DNA sequence: TGCGCCAGCAGCCAAGATAGCCGCGGGGCCAAAAACATTCAGTACTTC. Amino acids: CASSQDSRGAKNIQYF.

The chain is built from TRBV2 and TRBJ2-7, with 11 bases matching TRBD2. CDR3 length: 18 residues. V was clipped by 6 bases and J by 1 base; unmatched bases: 14. Germline V gene sequence: CDR1 SNHLY, CDR2 FYNNEI. The CDR3 spells CASRDLAGGPNWSYEQYF. CDR3 coding DNA: TGTGCCAGCAGGGATTTAGCGGGAGGGCCTAATTGGTCCTACGAGCAGTACTTC.

The J gene is TRBJ1-2, the V gene TRBV7-9, with 7 bases aligning to TRBD1. The CDR3 totals 13 residues. The V and J ends lost 5 bases and 5 bases, in that order; junction bases with no gene match: 5. The germline V gene encodes CDR1 SEHNR and CDR2 FQNEAQ (reference sequence). The CDR3 DNA is TGTGCCAGCAGCATCGGGACAGAGTATGGCTACACCTTC. Amino acids: CASSIGTEYGYTF.

J is TRBJ2-5 and V is TRBV4-2; 14 nucleotides line up with TRBD2. The CDR3 runs 17 residues. From germline, CDR1 is LGHNA and CDR2 YNFKEQ. The ends lost 3 bases at V and 1 base at J; junction bases unmatched: 4. In nucleotides, the CDR3 is TGTGCCAGCAGCCAGACTAGCGGGGGGGTTCCCCAAGAGACCCAGTACTTC. As protein: CASSQTSGGVPQETQYF.

The chain recombines TRBV7-8 with TRBJ2-4; D remains unclear. The CDR3 is 10 residues long. Germline V gene lookup returns CDR1 SGHVS and CDR2 FQNEAQ. V lost 5 bases to trimming and J lost 15 bases, with 11 bases between them. CDR3 sequence (DNA): TGTGCCAGCAGCCCGCACCTGAGGTACTTC. It codes for CASSPHLRYF.

The chain carries TRBV11-2 and TRBJ2-5; the match to TRBD1 covers 11 bases. The CDR3 sequence is 16 residues long. Germline V gene sequence: CDR1 SGHAT, CDR2 FQNNGV. Germline trimming cut 3 bases from V and 5 bases from J; bases unmatched to any gene: 8. The CDR3 loop is CASSFSGTGGSETQYF. CDR3 DNA sequence: TGTGCCAGCAGCTTTTCCGGGACAGGGGGATCGGAGACCCAGTACTTC.

This clone occurred once. The gene calls are TRBV9 and TRBJ2-3; D tentatively reads TRBD1 or TRBD2 (5 bases each). Germline lookup yields CDR1 SGDLS and CDR2 YYNGEE. V was trimmed by 3 bases and J by 6 bases, leaving 20 bases between them. The CDR3 consists of 16 residues. The CDR3, as DNA: TGTGCCAGCAGCGCCTCGGGGCCTAATCTTGGCGATACGCAGTATTTT. Translating gives CASSASGPNLGDTQYF.

This chain joins TRBV27 and TRBJ1-5; D remains ambiguous. V gave up 5 bases and J gave up 1 base, with 12 bases separating them. The CDR3 runs to 15 residues. Germline CDR1 and CDR2: MNHEY and SMNVEV (reference sequence). CDR3 sequence: CASSKLKDSNQPQHF. As DNA, the CDR3 is TGTGCCAGCAGTAAGCTGAAAGACAGCAATCAGCCCCAGCATTTT.

This rearrangement joins TRBV28 to TRBJ2-7; 7 nucleotides line up with TRBD1. The germline V gene encodes CDR1 MDHEN and CDR2 SYDVKM. V dropped 6 bases and J dropped 5; count of bases not matched to a gene: 13. This CDR3 spans 15 amino acids. The CDR3 DNA sequence: TGTGCCAGCAGCAGTCCCGGGACAGTCTTGGACGAGCAGTACTTC. Its translation: CASSSPGTVLDEQYF. Full variable domain (outside the CDR3, taken from reference TRBV28 and TRBJ2-7): DVKVTQSSRYLVKRTGEKVFLECVQDMDHENMFWYRQDPGLGLRLIYFSYDVKMKEKGDIPEGYSVSREKKERFSLILESASTNQTSMYLCASSSPGTVLDEQYFGPGTRLTVT.

The chain employs TRBV25-1 and TRBJ2-5; TRBD1 matches 9 bases. The CDR3 has 15 residues. J was trimmed by 2 bases and V by 4 bases; bases with no gene match: 5. Germline assignment: CDR1 MGHDK and CDR2 SYGVNS. The CDR3 sequence: CASSGVDRGQETQYF. The CDR3 DNA reads as TGTGCCAGCAGTGGCGTGGACAGGGGACAAGAGACCCAGTACTTC.

The chain has TRBV6-5 and TRBJ1-1; D is unclear. CDR3 length equals 11 residues. Trimming stripped 5 bases from V and 7 bases from J, with 8 bases between. Per the germline V gene, CDR1 is MNHEY and CDR2 is SVGAGI. In DNA form, the CDR3 reads TGTGCCAGCAGTGGACCTAGTGAAGCTTTCTTT. Residues: CASSGPSEAFF.